This is a list of T cell receptor beta chains from one sample in a study of cytomegalovirus exposure and HLA in healthy donors. Libraries were prepared by immunoSEQ multiplex PCR; TCRdb keeps only in-frame clonotypes and omits some of them. Of some 160,000 clones in the sample, 80% to 90% were seen once. The sample consisted of PBMCs. These receptors were collected from a man in his fifties in good health and CMV-seropositive. CDR3s include the opening cysteine and the closing phenylalanine or tryptophan. D genes are given only for firm matches. The listing skips clone size in some rows; elsewhere it reads once, few, many or a size class.

j_call,v_call,d_call,clone_size,cdr3_aa,cdr3_nt
TRBJ2-1,TRBV6-5,-,-,CASGTEPQFF,TGTGCCAGCGGAACGGAGCCACAGTTCTTC
TRBJ1-1,TRBV19,TRBD1,-,CASRRTGNTEAFF,TGTGCCAGTAGACGGACAGGTAACACTGAAGCTTTCTTT
TRBJ1-2,TRBV29-1,TRBD1,-,CSVDRQPGTGGGGYTF,TGCAGCGTTGATCGCCAACCGGGGACAGGGGGTGGTGGCTACACCTTC
TRBJ2-1,TRBV27,-,few,CASSPSLGGPYNEQFF,TGTGCCAGCAGTCCCTCCTTAGGAGGGCCCTACAATGAGCAGTTCTTC
TRBJ1-4,TRBV28,TRBD1,-,CASSIWDRGGEKLFF,TGTGCCAGCAGTATATGGGACAGGGGGGGTGAAAAACTGTTTTTT
TRBJ2-3,TRBV14,-,few,CASSQVGNSRTDTQYF,TGTGCCAGCAGCCAAGTAGGAAACAGTCGCACAGATACGCAGTATTTT
TRBJ2-3,TRBV6-6,-,-,CASSSASSRTDTQYF,TGTGCCAGCAGTTCAGCATCTAGTAGGACAGATACGCAGTATTTT
TRBJ2-1,TRBV19,-,-,CASSRAGSRPYNEQFF,TGTGCCAGTAGTAGGGCGGGCTCACGTCCCTACAATGAGCAGTTCTTC
TRBJ2-1,TRBV10-3,-,-,CAIREGQEQFF,TGTGCCATCAGGGAGGGACAGGAGCAGTTCTTC
TRBJ1-2,TRBV6-4,-,once,CASPPGVATNYGYTF,TGTGCCAGCCCCCCAGGGGTCGCTACTAACTATGGCTACACCTTC
TRBJ1-1,TRBV5-1,-,-,CASSPNPRLGDKGYTEAFF,TGCGCCAGCAGCCCCAATCCTCGCTTAGGGGACAAAGGGTACACTGAAGCTTTCTTT
TRBJ1-1,TRBV18,TRBD1,-,CASALTGTLNTEAFF,TGTGCCAGCGCCTTGACAGGGACCCTGAACACTGAAGCTTTCTTT
TRBJ1-5,TRBV19,-,-,CASSIPGRINQPQHF,TGTGCCAGTAGTATCCCAGGGCGCATCAATCAGCCCCAGCATTTT
TRBJ1-1,TRBV5-4,-,-,CASSPEWNTEAFF,TGTGCCAGCAGCCCGGAGTGGAACACTGAAGCTTTCTTT
TRBJ1-2,TRBV19,-,-,CASNSVGGQHLWGYTF,TGTGCCAGTAATTCCGTGGGAGGACAACACCTTTGGGGCTACACCTTC
TRBJ1-1,TRBV2,TRBD1,-,CASREDLQGVEAFF,TGTGCCAGCAGGGAGGATCTACAGGGGGTTGAAGCTTTCTTT
TRBJ2-7,TRBV29-1,TRBD1,-,CSVTGQGSEQYF,TGCAGCGTCACAGGACAGGGAAGCGAGCAGTACTTC
TRBJ2-7,TRBV6-1,TRBD2,-,CASRGEGTRVYEQYF,TGTGCCAGCAGGGGCGAGGGGACTAGGGTCTACGAGCAGTACTTC
TRBJ1-5,TRBV27,TRBD1,-,CASSFQGAGQPQHF,TGTGCCAGCAGTTTTCAGGGGGCAGGTCAGCCCCAGCATTTT
TRBJ1-4,TRBV5-4,-,-,CASSDAGTSSATNEKLFF,TGTGCCAGCAGCGACGCCGGGACATCTTCTGCAACTAATGAAAAACTGTTTTTT
TRBJ1-2,TRBV11-1,TRBD1,-,CASSSTDRGNYGYTF,TGTGCCAGCAGCTCAACCGACAGGGGGAACTATGGCTACACCTTC
TRBJ1-3,TRBV7-7,TRBD1,-,CASSVGQGPGNTIYF,TGTGCTAGCAGCGTGGGACAGGGGCCTGGAAACACCATATATTTT
TRBJ1-5,TRBV6-5,-,-,CASSTTRGQPQHF,TGTGCCAGCAGCACAACAAGGGGGCAGCCCCAGCATTTT
TRBJ2-2,TRBV6-6,-,-,CASSYSAGAGELFF,TGTGCCAGCAGTTACTCGGCAGGGGCCGGGGAGCTGTTTTTT
TRBJ2-3,TRBV9,TRBD2,-,CASSAWTSGTTDTQYF,TGTGCCAGCAGCGCTTGGACTAGCGGGACGACAGATACGCAGTATTTT
TRBJ2-5,TRBV5-4,-,-,CASKGVQETQYF,TGTGCCAGCAAGGGAGTTCAAGAGACCCAGTACTTC
TRBJ2-5,TRBV7-9,TRBD2,few,CASSWGGDETQYF,TGTGCCAGCAGCTGGGGGGGGGACGAGACCCAGTACTTC
TRBJ2-6,TRBV5-1,-,-,CASSPGGTASGANVLTF,TGCGCCAGCAGCCCAGGCGGGACAGCCTCTGGGGCCAACGTCCTGACTTTC
TRBJ2-1,TRBV4-1,TRBD1,-,CASSLRDRVNNEQFF,TGCGCCAGCAGCCTCCGGGACAGGGTCAACAATGAGCAGTTCTTC
TRBJ2-7,TRBV27,-,-,CASSLFATGTLKYEQYF,TGTGCCAGCAGTTTATTCGCGACAGGAACATTAAAATACGAGCAGTACTTC
TRBJ1-2,TRBV5-1,TRBD1,-,CASSRQGSYYGYTF,TGCGCCAGCAGCCGACAGGGAAGTTACTATGGCTACACCTTC
TRBJ2-7,TRBV5-6,TRBD2,-,CASSLVLAGRDF,TGTGCCAGCAGCTTGGTTCTAGCGGGGAGGGACTTC
TRBJ2-2,TRBV5-1,TRBD2,few,CASSLGTSGYTGELFF,TGCGCCAGCAGCTTGGGGACTAGCGGATACACCGGGGAGCTGTTTTTT
TRBJ1-1,TRBV4-1,-,few,CASSQGPRTTAFF,TGCGCCAGCAGCCAAGGGCCCCGGACAACTGCTTTCTTT
TRBJ2-1,TRBV7-9,TRBD2,-,CASSLETSGGIDEQFF,TGTGCCAGCAGCTTAGAGACTAGCGGGGGAATCGATGAGCAGTTCTTC
TRBJ1-2,TRBV10-2,-,few,CASSAGVWGYTF,TGCGCCAGCAGTGCGGGGGTATGGGGCTACACCTTC
TRBJ2-6,TRBV5-6,-,few,CASTDWGPPSGANVLTF,TGTGCCAGCACCGACTGGGGGCCACCCTCTGGGGCCAACGTCCTGACTTTC
TRBJ2-2,TRBV6-4,-,-,CASSLTQGTGELFF,TGTGCCAGCAGTCTTACTCAGGGCACCGGGGAGCTGTTTTTT
TRBJ2-1,TRBV6-1,-,-,CASRRLEEQFF,TGTGCCAGCAGACGACTTGAGGAGCAGTTCTTC
TRBJ2-7,TRBV6-5,-,-,CASSYSASVYEQYF,TGTGCCAGCAGTTACTCGGCTTCTGTGTACGAGCAGTACTTC
TRBJ1-4,TRBV4-2,-,-,CASSQDGGRAVGEKLFF,TGTGCCAGCAGCCAAGATGGCGGCAGGGCGGTGGGTGAAAAACTGTTTTTT
TRBJ1-4,TRBV5-5,TRBD1,-,CASSLSTGTGYEKLFF,TGTGCCAGCAGCCTATCGACCGGGACAGGGTACGAAAAACTGTTTTTT
TRBJ2-1,TRBV27,-,-,CASLTQGGNEQFF,TGTGCCAGCCTAACACAGGGGGGGAATGAGCAGTTCTTC
TRBJ2-1,TRBV7-3,TRBD2,once,CASSLGLAGAGEQFF,TGTGCCAGCAGCTTAGGACTAGCGGGAGCTGGTGAGCAGTTCTTC
TRBJ2-2,TRBV7-9,-,-,CASSLRDSRTGELFF,TGTGCCAGCAGCCTCCGGGACTCTAGGACCGGGGAGCTGTTTTTT
TRBJ2-5,TRBV7-2,TRBD1,-,CASSLALYDRGQETQYF,TGTGCCAGCAGCTTAGCGCTGTACGACAGGGGGCAAGAGACCCAGTACTTC
TRBJ2-1,TRBV7-9,-,-,CASSLGRYNEQFF,TGTGCCAGCAGCTTAGGGCGGTACAATGAGCAGTTCTTC
TRBJ2-7,TRBV11-2,TRBD1,-,CATKGTGYKQYF,TGTGCCACTAAAGGGACAGGGTATAAGCAGTACTTC
TRBJ2-5,TRBV9,-,-,CASSAGQGPGETQYF,TGTGCCAGCAGCGCAGGGCAGGGCCCCGGGGAGACCCAGTACTTC
TRBJ2-1,TRBV7-3,TRBD2,-,CASSSRGLAVKNEQFF,TGTGCCAGCAGCTCCAGGGGACTAGCGGTGAAGAATGAGCAGTTCTTC
TRBJ2-5,TRBV27,-,once,CASSLSRGPGETQYF,TGTGCCAGCAGTTTAAGCAGGGGCCCGGGGGAGACCCAGTACTTC
TRBJ1-1,TRBV9,TRBD1,-,CASSLDRANTEAFF,TGTGCCAGCAGCTTGGACAGGGCCAACACTGAAGCTTTCTTT
TRBJ1-6,TRBV2,-,-,CASRGEVSNSPLHF,TGTGCCAGCAGGGGGGAGGTTTCTAATTCACCCCTCCACTTT